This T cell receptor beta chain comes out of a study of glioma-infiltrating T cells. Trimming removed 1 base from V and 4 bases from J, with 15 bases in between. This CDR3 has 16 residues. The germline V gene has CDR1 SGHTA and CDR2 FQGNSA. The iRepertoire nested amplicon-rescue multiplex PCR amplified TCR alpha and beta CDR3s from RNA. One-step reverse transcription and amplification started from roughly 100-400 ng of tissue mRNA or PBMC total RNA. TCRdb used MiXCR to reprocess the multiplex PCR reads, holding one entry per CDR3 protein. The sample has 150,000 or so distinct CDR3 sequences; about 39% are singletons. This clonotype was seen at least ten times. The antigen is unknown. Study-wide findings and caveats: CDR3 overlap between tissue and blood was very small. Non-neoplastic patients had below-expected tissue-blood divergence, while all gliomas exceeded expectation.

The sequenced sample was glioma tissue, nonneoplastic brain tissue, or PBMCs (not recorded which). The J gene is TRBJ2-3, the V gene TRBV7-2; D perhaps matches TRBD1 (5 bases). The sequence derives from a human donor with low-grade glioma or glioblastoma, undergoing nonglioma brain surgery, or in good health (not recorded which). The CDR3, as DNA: TGTGCCAGCAGCTTAGGGCAGGGCGGTAGTGCAGATACGCAGTATTTT. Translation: CASSLGQGGSADTQYF.